This TCR beta chain was identified in a study of blood T cell repertoires in COVID-19. Whole-study context: COVID-19 samples collected from the United States, Italy and Spain covered acute and convalescent phases. From T cells, B-cell-depleted T cells, or PBMCs came the material, which was cDNA or gDNA.

Looked up from germline, CDR1 is DFQATT and CDR2 is SNEGSKA (reference sequence). This CDR3 comprises 11 residues. Sequenced by immunoSEQ multiplex PCR; TCRdb stores in-frame clones only, minus some. The data hold about 250,000 clones, with nearly 90% observed a single time. For this clone: The junction does not match germline at one end; this may be a read error.

The chain is built from TRBV20-1 and TRBJ1-2; TRBD1 is a possible D gene (5 bases). The receptor comes from a young man with active or convalescent COVID-19. Sequencing was performed on peripheral blood. In DNA, the CDR3 is TGTCAAACGGACACTAACTATGGCTACACCTTC. It specifies CQTDTNYGYTF.